One sample yielded the 28 T cell receptor beta chains listed below, sequenced in a study of cytomegalovirus exposure and HLA in healthy donors. PCR amplification relied on 60 Vbeta primers (plus 13 Jbeta primers). Using immunoSEQ multiplex PCR, the repertoire was profiled, and TCRdb retains in-frame clones only, with some absent. Here the sample spans almost 200,000 clones, over 75% being singletons. Sequencing was performed on PBMCs. All receptors come from a woman aged 45-59 years in good health and CMV-seronegative.

V usage is TRBV4-3 and J usage is TRBJ1-4, with D possibly matching TRBD1 (5 bases). V was clipped by 0 bases and J by 4 bases, with 15 bases between them. Germline loops: CDR1 LGHNA, CDR2 YSLEER. This CDR3 is built from 17 residues. The CDR3: CASSQDPFGGGNEKLFF. The CDR3 region has the DNA TGCGCCAGCAGCCAAGATCCTTTCGGGGGGGGTAATGAAAAACTGTTTTTT.

The J gene is TRBJ2-2, the V gene TRBV5-8, with TRBD1 identical over 7 bases. The CDR3 length is 16 residues. J was trimmed by 4 bases and V by 5 bases; bases with no gene match: 11. Germline V lookup: CDR1 SGHTS, CDR2 YDEGEE. DNA for the CDR3: TGTGCCAGCAGGAAGGAACCAGGGGGAAGCACCGGGGAGCTGTTTTTT. Amino acids: CASRKEPGGSTGELFF.

The chain links TRBV2 to TRBJ2-5; 11 positions match TRBD2. The end of the DNA aligns better with TRBJ2-7, so the J call may be wrong. This CDR3 region has 15 residues. CDR1 is SNHLY, CDR2 FYNNEI, per germline. The CDR3 is CASGLTSGAPHEQYF. CDR3 in DNA: TGTGCCAGCGGGCTGACTAGCGGGGCCCCCCACGAGCAGTACTTC.

The rearrangement links TRBV11-3 to TRBJ2-2, with a weak D call TRBD1 (6 bases). The CDR3 extends over 15 amino acids. Trimming removed 5 bases at V and 3 bases at J, with 13 bases between. Germline V CDR1 and CDR2: SGHNT, YENEEA. The CDR3: CASSPNRVDTGELFF. The CDR3 nucleotides are TGTGCCAGCAGCCCGAACAGGGTAGACACCGGGGAGCTGTTTTTT.

The chain carries TRBV30 and TRBJ1-6; D gene unclear. V was cut by 4 bases and J by 7 bases, with 11 bases left in between. Germline CDR1 is GTSNPN and CDR2 is SVGIG (reference sequence). This CDR3 has 13 amino acids. This CDR3 is CAWMNPRNSPLHF. As DNA, the CDR3 is TGTGCCTGGATGAATCCGAGGAATTCACCCCTCCACTTT.

This chain uses TRBV18 with TRBJ1-1, with 7 bases lining up with TRBD1. J gave up 5 bases and V 1 base, and 16 bases lay outside the gene matches. The germline V gene encodes CDR1 KGHSH and CDR2 LQKENI. This CDR3 spans 18 amino acids. CDR3: CASSPLGPFKGAGTEAFF. The CDR3 DNA follows: TGTGCCAGCTCACCACTTGGGCCGTTCAAGGGGGCAGGGACTGAAGCTTTCTTT. Complete variable domain (other parts from reference TRBV18 and TRBJ1-1): NAGVMQNPRHLVRRRGQEARLRCSPMKGHSHVYWYRQLPEEGLKFMVYLQKENIIDESGMPKERFSAEFPKEGPSILRIQQVVRGDSAAYFCASSPLGPFKGAGTEAFFGQGTRLTVV.

This sequence joins TRBV28 and TRBJ1-5; 9 positions match TRBD1. The CDR3 is 17 residues long. Germline values: CDR1 MDHEN, CDR2 SYDVKM. V shed 6 bases and J 3 bases; nucleotides not matched to a gene: 12. CDR3 DNA: TGTGCCAGCAGGACGCTCCATAGACAGGGGGTCAATCAGCCCCAGCATTTT. Translating it yields CASRTLHRQGVNQPQHF.

This clone was detected only once. The chain couples TRBV11-2 to TRBJ2-5; 10 nucleotides match TRBD1. V was clipped by 4 bases and J by 2 bases; unmatched bases: 16. The germline gives CDR1 SGHAT, CDR2 FQNNGV. The CDR3 is 19 residues long. CDR3 in DNA: TGTGCCAGCAGCTCCCAGGACAGGGGGGAACGGCGGGGTCAAGAGACCCAGTACTTC. Amino acids: CASSSQDRGERRGQETQYF.

This clone was picked up one time. J is TRBJ1-1 and V is TRBV19; 11 bases are shared with TRBD1. The length of the CDR3 is 14 residues. The V segment lost 10 bases and the J segment 5 bases; nucleotides outside the gene matches: 9. The germline gives CDR1 LNHDA, CDR2 SQIVND (reference sequence). As DNA, the CDR3 is TGTGCCACCGCCCGGGGGACAGGGGGAACTGAAGCTTTCTTT. This gives the protein CATARGTGGTEAFF.

The chain employs TRBV29-1 and TRBJ1-2, with 7 nucleotides matching TRBD1. Germline V gene sequence: CDR1 SQVTM, CDR2 ANQGSEA. The J segment lost 6 bases and the V segment lost 6 bases, leaving 7 bases of the junction unmatched. The CDR3 loop spans 12 amino acids. The CDR3 loop is CSVPDRENGYTF. In DNA form, the CDR3 reads TGCAGCGTCCCCGACAGGGAGAATGGCTACACCTTC.

The chain carries TRBV11-2 and TRBJ1-1; 10 bases map to TRBD1. Germline CDR1 SGHAT, CDR2 FQNNGV. V lost 4 bases, J lost 5 bases, and 4 bases stayed unmatched. The CDR3 length is 14 residues. CDR3 DNA: TGTGCCAGCAGCTGGACAGGGGGTTGGACTGAAGCTTTCTTT. This translates into CASSWTGGWTEAFF.

The V and J genes are TRBV27 and TRBJ2-1; no clear D. The V gene lost 0 bases and the J gene lost 2 bases, with 14 bases spanning the gap. The CDR3 is 17 amino acids. Germline V gene data show CDR1 as MNHEY and CDR2 as SMNVEV (reference sequence). The CDR3 spells CASSLSPPAGTYNEQFF. The CDR3 DNA is TGTGCCAGCAGTTTATCCCCCCCGGCAGGAACCTACAATGAGCAGTTCTTC.

The sample holds a few counts of this clone. CDR3 protein: CASGEGIPSLDTQYF. CDR3 DNA sequence: TGTGCCAGCGGGGAGGGCATCCCCTCTTTGGATACGCAGTATTTT. The rearrangement uses TRBV27 and TRBJ2-3; 7 nucleotides agree with TRBD2. V lost 8 bases to trimming and J lost 6 bases; unmatched junction nucleotides: 14. The germline gives CDR1 MNHEY, CDR2 SMNVEV (reference sequence). The CDR3 is 15 amino acids.

As DNA, the CDR3 is TGTGCCTGGACATCGGGGGGCAATCAGCCCCAGCATTTT. It encodes CAWTSGGNQPQHF. The chain joins TRBV30 to TRBJ1-5; possibly TRBD1 for D (5 bases). CDR3 length equals 13 residues. Germline CDR1 and CDR2: GTSNPN and SVGIG (reference sequence). The ends were cut back, 4 bases at V and 2 bases at J, with 9 bases in the middle.

This clone was observed a few times. The rearrangement joins TRBV5-8 to TRBJ2-7, with D tentatively TRBD1 (6 bases). The V gene's germline CDR1 is SGHTS and CDR2 YDEGEE. The CDR3 totals 12 residues. Between the trimmed V and J ends, which lost 4 bases and 4 bases, there was a span of 9 bases. As DNA, the CDR3 is TGTGCCAGCAGCGTAGGACAGTACGAGCAGTACTTC. Its protein is CASSVGQYEQYF.

The CDR3 DNA reads as TGTGCCAGCAGCTTAGGCCTAGCGGGGATCTACAATGAGCAGTTCTTC. It is translated as CASSLGLAGIYNEQFF. The rearrangement joins TRBV7-2 to TRBJ2-1, with 9 bases matching TRBD2. Trimming cost V 1 base and J 3 bases; bases outside gene matches: 4. Germline V gene sequence: CDR1 SGHTA, CDR2 FQGNSA. There are 16 residues in the CDR3.

This clone came up once. V usage is TRBV5-1 and J usage is TRBJ2-3; 8 bases align to TRBD1. Germline CDR1 SGHRS, CDR2 YFSETQ. The CDR3 totals 16 residues. Unmatched junction bases numbered 7, after V lost 4 bases and J lost 0 bases. The CDR3 nucleotides read TGCGCCAGCAGCCTCCTACAGGGGGGAAGCACAGATACGCAGTATTTT. This encodes CASSLLQGGSTDTQYF.

The rearrangement uses TRBV27 and TRBJ2-7; TRBD2 agrees at 14 bases. Unmatched junction bases numbered 2, after V lost 3 bases and J lost 4 bases. Germline values: CDR1 MNHEY, CDR2 SMNVEV (reference sequence). The length of the CDR3 is 15 residues. DNA for the CDR3: TGTGCCAGCAGTTTCGGGACTAGCGGGAGTTACGAGCAGTACTTC. This codes for CASSFGTSGSYEQYF.

This clone was detected only a few times. The chain combines TRBV28 with TRBJ2-7; 10 positions match TRBD2. V lost 6 bases to trimming and J lost 1 base; unmatched junction nucleotides: 9. The V gene's germline CDR1 is MDHEN and CDR2 SYDVKM. This CDR3 has 16 amino acids. Here the CDR3 reads CASSTIPSGGSYEQYF. The CDR3 DNA is TGTGCCAGCAGCACTATTCCTAGCGGGGGTTCCTACGAGCAGTACTTC.

This CDR3 reads CASSLGGRHEQFF. The DNA for the CDR3 is TGTGCCAGCAGCTTAGGAGGGAGACATGAGCAGTTCTTC. This chain connects TRBV7-2 to TRBJ2-1, with D tentatively TRBD2 (5 bases). CDR3 size: 13 residues. Germline assignment: CDR1 SGHTA and CDR2 FQGNSA. Trimming stripped 1 base from V and 8 bases from J, with 9 bases between.

The J gene is TRBJ2-7, the V gene TRBV28, with TRBD2 identical over 16 bases. Losses at the gene ends were 4 bases for V and 4 bases for J; bases not matched to a gene: 4. Germline CDR1 and CDR2: MDHEN and SYDVKM. This CDR3 has 16 residues. CDR3 loop: CASSSGLAGGFYEQYF. Written as DNA, the CDR3 is TGTGCCAGCAGTTCGGGACTAGCGGGAGGGTTTTACGAGCAGTACTTC.

The chain joins TRBV27 to TRBJ2-7; D may be TRBD1 (5 bases). Germline-derived CDR1 and CDR2 are MNHEY and SMNVEV (reference sequence). The CDR3 totals 13 residues. V shed 5 bases and J shed 1 base, with 9 bases lying between them. CDR3 sequence: CASSVGLSYEQYF. CDR3 nucleotide sequence: TGTGCCAGCAGTGTGGGGCTTTCCTACGAGCAGTACTTC.

The chain is built from TRBV30 and TRBJ1-4; 9 bases align to TRBD1. The CDR3 runs 15 residues. Germline CDR1 is GTSNPN and CDR2 is SVGIG (reference sequence). Losses at the gene ends were 1 base for V and 8 bases for J; bases not matched to a gene: 8. CDR3 sequence reads: CAWSAAGTGREKLFF. DNA of the CDR3: TGTGCCTGGAGTGCCGCCGGGACAGGGAGGGAAAAACTGTTTTTT.

The V gene is TRBV4-3, the J gene TRBJ1-1, with D possibly being TRBD1 (5 bases). Between the trimmed V and J ends, which lost 1 base and 0 bases, there was a span of 9 bases. This CDR3 is built from 15 residues. Looked up from germline, CDR1 is LGHNA and CDR2 is YSLEER. CDR3 sequence reads: CASSQVGGMNTEAFF. CDR3 DNA: TGCGCCAGCAGCCAAGTGGGGGGGATGAACACTGAAGCTTTCTTT.

The J gene is TRBJ1-4, the V gene TRBV5-1; maybe TRBD1 (6 bases). Deletions cut 4 bases from V and 7 bases from J, with 14 bases between. The CDR3 runs 14 residues. CDR1 SGHRS and CDR2 YFSETQ come from the germline V gene. CDR3 DNA: TGCGCCAGCAGCCTAACCCCACAGGGTGAAAAACTGTTTTTT. Translating gives CASSLTPQGEKLFF.

The V and J genes are TRBV5-1 and TRBJ2-1; D is tentatively TRBD1 or TRBD2 (8 bases each). Germline CDR1 is SGHRS and CDR2 is YFSETQ. This CDR3 spans 13 amino acids. Trimming removed 8 bases at V and 3 bases at J, with 12 bases between. CDR3 coding DNA: TGCGCCAGTAGCGGGACAGGCTACAATGAGCAGTTCTTC. Translated: CASSGTGYNEQFF.

V gene TRBV30 combines with J gene TRBJ2-7, with 12 bases matching TRBD1. Germline CDR1 and CDR2: GTSNPN and SVGIG (reference sequence). J gave up 4 bases and V 2 bases, and 12 bases lay outside the gene matches. The CDR3 has 17 amino acids. The CDR3 loop reads CAWSPPGQGASRYEQYF. The CDR3 DNA reads TGTGCCTGGAGTCCCCCGGGACAGGGGGCCTCTCGGTACGAGCAGTACTTC.

This clone was observed once. V gene TRBV28 combines with J gene TRBJ2-5; D not certain. The length of the CDR3 is 12 residues. V shed 8 bases and J shed 4 bases, with 11 bases lying between them. CDR1 is MDHEN and CDR2 is SYDVKM in the germline V gene. The CDR3: CASGPTGETQYF. The CDR3 DNA is TGTGCCAGCGGCCCTACGGGAGAGACCCAGTACTTC. Full variable domain (remainder filled in from reference TRBV28 and TRBJ2-5): DVKVTQSSRYLVKRTGEKVFLECVQDMDHENMFWYRQDPGLGLRLIYFSYDVKMKEKGDIPEGYSVSREKKERFSLILESASTNQTSMYLCASGPTGETQYFGPGTRLLVL.